A selection of T cell receptor beta chains follows, all from one sample in a study of identical twins. TCRdb itself ran the 5' RACE reads through MiXCR, one entry per CDR3 protein. The sample lists 1,800,000 or so distinct CDR3 sequences; around a third were seen once. Sequencing was performed on cord blood. All receptors derive from a newborn girl in good health. The CDR3 runs from the conserved cysteine through the conserved F or W. The D gene is left open where the match is weak. Only part of the rows carry a size: once, few, many, or a class if the clone is expanded.

d_gene: TRBD1
j_gene: TRBJ1-4
v_gene: TRBV6-5
len: 14
abundance: few
CDR3aa: CASNDREGGEKLFF
CDR3nt: TGTGCCAGCAATGACAGGGAGGGGGGGGAAAAACTGTTTTTT

d_gene: .
j_gene: TRBJ1-2
v_gene: TRBV12-3/TRBV12-4
len: 14
abundance: .
CDR3aa: CASSRGPGRYGYTF
CDR3nt: TGTGCCAGCAGCCGCGGGCCAGGAAGGTATGGCTACACCTTC

d_gene: .
j_gene: TRBJ1-1
v_gene: TRBV12-3/TRBV12-4
len: 13
abundance: .
CDR3aa: CASREQDYTEAFF
CDR3nt: TGTGCCAGCAGGGAACAGGACTACACTGAAGCTTTCTTT

d_gene: TRBD1
j_gene: TRBJ1-6
v_gene: TRBV7-2
len: 14
abundance: .
CDR3aa: CASSSGGYNSPLHF
CDR3nt: TGTGCCAGCAGCTCAGGGGGCTATAATTCACCCCTCCACTTT

d_gene: TRBD2
j_gene: TRBJ2-7
v_gene: TRBV10-3
len: 15
abundance: many
CDR3aa: CAISGLAGGTYEQYF
CDR3nt: TGTGCCATCAGTGGGCTAGCGGGAGGAACCTACGAGCAGTACTTC

d_gene: .
j_gene: TRBJ2-7
v_gene: TRBV11-2
len: 15
abundance: .
CDR3aa: CASSLVGQGRNEQYF
CDR3nt: TGTGCCAGCAGCTTAGTCGGTCAGGGGCGGAACGAGCAGTACTTC

d_gene: .
j_gene: TRBJ1-4
v_gene: TRBV7-2
len: 14
abundance: few
CDR3aa: CASSLAGWGEKLFF
CDR3nt: TGTGCCAGCAGTTTAGCGGGGTGGGGGGAAAAACTGTTTTTT

d_gene: .
j_gene: TRBJ1-2
v_gene: TRBV10-3
len: 13
abundance: .
CDR3aa: CAISERCNYGYTF
CDR3nt: TGTGCCATCAGCGAAAGGTGTAACTATGGCTACACCTTC

d_gene: TRBD2
j_gene: TRBJ2-7
v_gene: TRBV20-1
len: 15
abundance: .
CDR3aa: CSADGTSGGHHEQYF
CDR3nt: TGCAGTGCCGACGGCACTAGCGGGGGGCACCACGAGCAGTACTTC

d_gene: .
j_gene: TRBJ2-6
v_gene: TRBV27
len: 16
abundance: .
CDR3aa: CASCETGLAGANVLTF
CDR3nt: TGTGCCAGTTGCGAAACAGGGTTAGCTGGGGCCAACGTCCTGACTTTC

d_gene: .
j_gene: TRBJ2-3
v_gene: TRBV5-6
len: 18
abundance: .
CDR3aa: CASSLWLLGWAGTDTQYF
CDR3nt: TGTGCCAGCAGCTTGTGGTTGTTGGGCTGGGCGGGAACAGATACGCAGTATTTT

d_gene: .
j_gene: TRBJ2-3
v_gene: TRBV7-9
len: 13
abundance: .
CDR3aa: CASIQAGTDTQYF
CDR3nt: TGTGCCAGCATTCAGGCGGGAACTGATACGCAGTATTTT

d_gene: .
j_gene: TRBJ2-5
v_gene: TRBV4-1
len: 14
abundance: few
CDR3aa: CASSQDRSVNEQYF
CDR3nt: TGCGCCAGCAGCCAAGATCGCAGCGTGAATGAGCAGTACTTC

d_gene: TRBD1
j_gene: TRBJ1-6
v_gene: TRBV20-1
len: 14
abundance: once
CDR3aa: CSASEDRGHSPLHF
CDR3nt: TGCAGTGCTAGCGAGGACAGGGGCCATTCACCCCTCCACTTT

d_gene: .
j_gene: TRBJ2-4
v_gene: TRBV4-1
len: 18
abundance: .
CDR3aa: CASSPGPWILWAKNIQYF
CDR3nt: TGCGCCAGCAGCCCGGGCCCTTGGATCCTTTGGGCCAAAAACATTCAGTACTTC

d_gene: .
j_gene: TRBJ2-1
v_gene: TRBV12-3/TRBV12-4
len: 15
abundance: few
CDR3aa: CASSAGTRSYNEQFF
CDR3nt: TGTGCCAGCAGTGCCGGGACTCGCTCCTACAATGAGCAGTTCTTC

d_gene: TRBD2
j_gene: TRBJ2-2
v_gene: TRBV3-1
len: 13
abundance: .
CDR3aa: CASKAGGVGELFF
CDR3nt: TGTGCCAGCAAGGCGGGAGGTGTCGGGGAGCTGTTTTTT

d_gene: TRBD2
j_gene: TRBJ2-1
v_gene: TRBV7-2
len: 17
abundance: once
CDR3aa: CASSLVSLAGGYNEQFF
CDR3nt: TGTGCCAGCAGCTTAGTCTCGCTAGCGGGAGGGTACAATGAGCAGTTCTTC

d_gene: .
j_gene: TRBJ2-3
v_gene: TRBV12-3/TRBV12-4
len: 14
abundance: .
CDR3aa: CASSLAVGVDTQYF
CDR3nt: TGTGCCAGCAGTTTAGCGGTGGGGGTAGATACGCAGTATTTT

d_gene: .
j_gene: TRBJ2-7
v_gene: TRBV18
len: 15
abundance: few
CDR3aa: CASSSDIIGGYEQYF
CDR3nt: TGTGCCAGCTCATCGGACATTATAGGTGGCTACGAGCAGTACTTC

d_gene: .
j_gene: TRBJ2-1
v_gene: TRBV9
len: 15
abundance: .
CDR3aa: CASSVSLVPYNEQFF
CDR3nt: TGTGCCAGCAGCGTAAGTCTAGTTCCCTACAATGAGCAGTTCTTC

d_gene: .
j_gene: TRBJ1-6
v_gene: TRBV20-1
len: 14
abundance: .
CDR3aa: CSARHRNYNSPLHF
CDR3nt: TGCAGTGCCCGCCACAGGAATTATAATTCACCCCTCCACTTT

d_gene: TRBD1
j_gene: TRBJ1-2
v_gene: TRBV28
len: 14
abundance: few
CDR3aa: CASSSPGGGYGYTF
CDR3nt: TGTGCCAGCAGTTCTCCAGGGGGAGGCTATGGCTACACCTTC

d_gene: TRBD1
j_gene: TRBJ1-4
v_gene: TRBV20-1
len: 14
abundance: .
CDR3aa: CSASLTGTNEKLFF
CDR3nt: TGCAGTGCCTCACTGACAGGGACTAATGAAAAACTGTTTTTT

d_gene: .
j_gene: TRBJ1-5
v_gene: TRBV6-1
len: 17
abundance: .
CDR3aa: CASSAPGQLGFNQPQHF
CDR3nt: TGTGCCAGCAGTGCCCCGGGGCAACTGGGGTTCAATCAGCCCCAGCATTTT

d_gene: TRBD2
j_gene: TRBJ2-7
v_gene: TRBV29-1
len: 12
abundance: few
CDR3aa: CSVSSSGSEQYF
CDR3nt: TGCAGCGTATCCTCTAGCGGGAGCGAGCAGTACTTC

d_gene: TRBD1
j_gene: TRBJ1-1
v_gene: TRBV7-9
len: 15
abundance: .
CDR3aa: CASSLVGSGGREAFF
CDR3nt: TGTGCCAGCAGCTTAGTAGGGTCAGGGGGCCGTGAAGCTTTCTTT

d_gene: TRBD2
j_gene: TRBJ2-3
v_gene: TRBV2
len: 14
abundance: few
CDR3aa: CASRDRDYLAAQYF
CDR3nt: TGTGCCAGCAGGGACCGGGACTACCTCGCGGCGCAGTATTTT

d_gene: .
j_gene: TRBJ2-1
v_gene: TRBV7-2
len: 13
abundance: .
CDR3aa: CASSPPLSHEQFF
CDR3nt: TGTGCCAGCAGCCCCCCCCTTTCGCATGAGCAGTTCTTC

d_gene: .
j_gene: TRBJ1-3
v_gene: TRBV5-1
len: 15
abundance: .
CDR3aa: CASSLPDTLGNTIYF
CDR3nt: TGCGCCAGCAGCCTGCCGGACACATTGGGAAACACCATATATTTT

d_gene: TRBD2
j_gene: TRBJ2-7
v_gene: TRBV7-2
len: 15
abundance: few
CDR3aa: CASSLAAGASYEQYF
CDR3nt: TGTGCCAGCAGCTTAGCTGCGGGAGCTTCCTACGAGCAGTACTTC

d_gene: TRBD2
j_gene: TRBJ2-5
v_gene: TRBV3-1
len: 13
abundance: .
CDR3aa: CASGGLFQETQYF
CDR3nt: TGTGCCAGCGGGGGACTATTCCAAGAGACCCAGTACTTC

d_gene: TRBD2
j_gene: TRBJ2-3
v_gene: TRBV6-2/TRBV6-3
len: 18
abundance: few
CDR3aa: CASILPRLAGVGTDTQYF
CDR3nt: TGTGCCAGCATCCTACCTCGACTAGCGGGAGTCGGGACAGATACGCAGTATTTT

d_gene: TRBD2
j_gene: TRBJ2-1
v_gene: TRBV5-1
len: 18
abundance: few
CDR3aa: CASSLPSGGISSYNEQFF
CDR3nt: TGCGCCAGCAGCTTGCCTAGCGGGGGTATCAGCTCCTACAATGAGCAGTTCTTC

d_gene: .
j_gene: TRBJ1-2
v_gene: TRBV18
len: 13
abundance: .
CDR3aa: CASSHGQHYGYTF
CDR3nt: TGTGCCAGCTCCCACGGACAGCACTATGGCTACACCTTC

d_gene: TRBD2
j_gene: TRBJ2-4
v_gene: TRBV28
len: 15
abundance: .
CDR3aa: CASSFRTGGPWEQYF
CDR3nt: TGTGCCAGCAGTTTTAGGACGGGAGGCCCCTGGGAGCAGTACTTC

d_gene: .
j_gene: TRBJ2-2
v_gene: TRBV4-2
len: 15
abundance: .
CDR3aa: CASSQAVQDTGELFF
CDR3nt: TGTGCCAGCAGCCAAGCGGTCCAGGACACCGGGGAGCTGTTTTTT

d_gene: TRBD1
j_gene: TRBJ2-1
v_gene: TRBV7-6
len: 16
abundance: few
CDR3aa: CASSLHTRTGINEQFF
CDR3nt: TGTGCCAGCAGCTTACATACCCGGACAGGGATCAATGAGCAGTTCTTC

d_gene: .
j_gene: TRBJ1-3
v_gene: TRBV10-3
len: 14
abundance: .
CDR3aa: CAIRPGLEGLTIYF
CDR3nt: TGTGCCATCAGGCCGGGACTCGAGGGGTTGACCATATATTTT

d_gene: .
j_gene: TRBJ1-2
v_gene: TRBV10-3
len: 15
abundance: .
CDR3aa: CAISAASEASYGYTF
CDR3nt: TGTGCCATCAGCGCGGCGTCGGAGGCATCCTATGGCTACACCTTC

d_gene: TRBD2
j_gene: TRBJ2-7
v_gene: TRBV2
len: 13
abundance: few
CDR3aa: CASRGTSGSEQYF
CDR3nt: TGTGCCAGCAGGGGGACTAGCGGGAGCGAGCAGTACTTC

d_gene: .
j_gene: TRBJ2-1
v_gene: TRBV3-1
len: 13
abundance: many
CDR3aa: CASSQLSDNEQFF
CDR3nt: TGTGCCAGCAGCCAACTCTCAGACAATGAGCAGTTCTTC

d_gene: TRBD2
j_gene: TRBJ2-1
v_gene: TRBV6-6
len: 15
abundance: few
CDR3aa: CASSYGGGIYNEQFF
CDR3nt: TGTGCCAGCAGTTACGGGGGGGGGATCTACAATGAGCAGTTCTTC

d_gene: .
j_gene: TRBJ1-5
v_gene: TRBV20-1
len: 15
abundance: .
CDR3aa: CSARDTGGGNQPQHF
CDR3nt: TGCAGTGCTAGAGACACAGGAGGGGGGAATCAGCCCCAGCATTTT

d_gene: TRBD1
j_gene: TRBJ2-2
v_gene: TRBV6-5
len: 17
abundance: .
CDR3aa: CASSYSTGGAGTGELFF
CDR3nt: TGTGCCAGCAGTTACTCGACAGGGGGCGCGGGCACCGGGGAGCTGTTTTTT

d_gene: .
j_gene: TRBJ2-7
v_gene: TRBV4-2
len: 15
abundance: .
CDR3aa: CASSLRDKAAYEQYF
CDR3nt: TGTGCCAGCAGCCTCCGGGACAAGGCCGCCTACGAGCAGTACTTC

d_gene: TRBD2
j_gene: TRBJ2-7
v_gene: TRBV2
len: 16
abundance: .
CDR3aa: CASRGTSGRWYNEQYF
CDR3nt: TGTGCCAGCAGGGGGACTAGCGGGAGGTGGTACAATGAGCAGTACTTC

d_gene: TRBD2
j_gene: TRBJ2-3
v_gene: TRBV3-1
len: 17
abundance: .
CDR3aa: CASSQDPAGVSTDTQYF
CDR3nt: TGTGCCAGCAGCCAAGATCCCGCGGGAGTTAGCACAGATACGCAGTATTTT

d_gene: .
j_gene: TRBJ1-2
v_gene: TRBV5-6
len: 13
abundance: .
CDR3aa: CASSSWKNYGYTF
CDR3nt: TGTGCCAGCAGCTCGTGGAAAAACTATGGCTACACCTTC

d_gene: TRBD2
j_gene: TRBJ2-5
v_gene: TRBV28
len: 16
abundance: few
CDR3aa: CASSLIRRGGLETQYF
CDR3nt: TGTGCCAGCAGTTTGATCCGACGGGGGGGCCTCGAGACCCAGTACTTC

d_gene: .
j_gene: TRBJ1-4
v_gene: TRBV30
len: 15
abundance: .
CDR3aa: CAWNDRRGSYEKLFF
CDR3nt: TGTGCCTGGAACGACCGCAGGGGCTCTTATGAAAAACTGTTTTTT

d_gene: .
j_gene: TRBJ2-1
v_gene: TRBV20-1
len: 14
abundance: few
CDR3aa: CSASSRPIYNEQFF
CDR3nt: TGCAGTGCTAGCTCGCGGCCTATCTACAATGAGCAGTTCTTC

d_gene: TRBD2
j_gene: TRBJ2-3
v_gene: TRBV20-1
len: 18
abundance: .
CDR3aa: CSASPGKTGLAGTDTQYF
CDR3nt: TGCAGTGCTAGCCCTGGGAAAACGGGACTAGCGGGAACAGATACGCAGTATTTT

d_gene: .
j_gene: TRBJ2-7
v_gene: TRBV12-3/TRBV12-4
len: 17
abundance: many
CDR3aa: CASSFRGTLLVSYEQYF
CDR3nt: TGTGCCAGCAGTTTCAGGGGCACACTCCTCGTCTCCTACGAGCAGTACTTC

d_gene: TRBD2
j_gene: TRBJ2-1
v_gene: TRBV29-1
len: 15
abundance: .
CDR3aa: CSVGGTSGSYNEQFF
CDR3nt: TGCAGCGTTGGGGGGACTAGCGGCTCCTACAATGAGCAGTTCTTC

d_gene: TRBD1
j_gene: TRBJ1-2
v_gene: TRBV5-6
len: 16
abundance: few
CDR3aa: CASSSLPGQENYGYTF
CDR3nt: TGTGCCAGCAGTTCCCTACCGGGACAGGAGAACTATGGCTACACCTTC

d_gene: TRBD2
j_gene: TRBJ2-3
v_gene: TRBV7-2
len: 16
abundance: .
CDR3aa: CASSLTSGGGLYTQYF
CDR3nt: TGTGCCAGCAGCCTCACTAGCGGGGGAGGTCTTTATACGCAGTATTTT

d_gene: TRBD2
j_gene: TRBJ2-4
v_gene: TRBV5-6
len: 16
abundance: .
CDR3aa: CASSFFDRGGYNEQYF
CDR3nt: TGTGCCAGCAGCTTTTTTGACCGGGGGGGCTACAATGAGCAGTACTTC

d_gene: .
j_gene: TRBJ2-7
v_gene: TRBV4-1
len: 13
abundance: .
CDR3aa: CASSPIGLGEQYF
CDR3nt: TGCGCCAGCAGCCCGATAGGCCTGGGCGAGCAGTACTTC